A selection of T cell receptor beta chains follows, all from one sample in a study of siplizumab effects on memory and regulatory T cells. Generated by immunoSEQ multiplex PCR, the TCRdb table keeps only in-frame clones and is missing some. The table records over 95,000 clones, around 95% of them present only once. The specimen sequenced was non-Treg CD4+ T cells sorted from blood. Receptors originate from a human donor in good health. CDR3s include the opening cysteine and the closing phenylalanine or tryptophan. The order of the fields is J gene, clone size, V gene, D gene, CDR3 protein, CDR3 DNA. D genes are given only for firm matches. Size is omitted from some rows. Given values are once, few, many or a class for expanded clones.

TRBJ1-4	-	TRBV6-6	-	CASSYKGGDEKLFF	TGTGCCAGCAGTTACAAGGGGGGGGATGAAAAACTGTTTTTT
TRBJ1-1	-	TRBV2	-	CASRTDSFGTEAFF	TGTGCCAGCAGGACGGATAGCTTCGGCACTGAAGCTTTCTTT
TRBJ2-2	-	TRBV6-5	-	CASSPKGANTGELFF	TGTGCCAGCAGCCCGAAGGGGGCGAACACCGGGGAGCTGTTTTTT
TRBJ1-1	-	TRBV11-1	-	CASGLYQSEAFF	TGTGCCAGTGGACTTTATCAGAGTGAAGCTTTCTTT
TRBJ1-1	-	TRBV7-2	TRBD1	CASSYRGVTEAFF	TGTGCCAGCAGCTACAGGGGCGTGACTGAAGCTTTCTTT
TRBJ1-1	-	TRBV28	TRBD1	CASSWGQGPEAFF	TGTGCCAGCAGTTGGGGACAGGGGCCTGAAGCTTTCTTT
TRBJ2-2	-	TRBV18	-	CASSYRDTGELFF	TGTGCCAGCTCGTACAGGGACACCGGGGAGCTGTTTTTT
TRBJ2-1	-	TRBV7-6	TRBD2	CASSPRTSGTDEQFF	TGTGCCAGCAGCCCCAGGACTAGCGGCACTGATGAGCAGTTCTTC
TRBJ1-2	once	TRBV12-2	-	CASRLAIGAYGYTF	TGTGCAAGTCGCTTAGCGATCGGGGCCTATGGCTACACCTTC
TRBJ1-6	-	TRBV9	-	CASSVGGTNSPLHF	TGTGCCAGCAGCGTAGGAGGGACTAATTCACCCCTCCACTTT
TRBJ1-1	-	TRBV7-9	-	CASSLGAGGVAEAFF	TGTGCCAGCAGCTTAGGCGCGGGTGGAGTCGCTGAAGCTTTCTTT